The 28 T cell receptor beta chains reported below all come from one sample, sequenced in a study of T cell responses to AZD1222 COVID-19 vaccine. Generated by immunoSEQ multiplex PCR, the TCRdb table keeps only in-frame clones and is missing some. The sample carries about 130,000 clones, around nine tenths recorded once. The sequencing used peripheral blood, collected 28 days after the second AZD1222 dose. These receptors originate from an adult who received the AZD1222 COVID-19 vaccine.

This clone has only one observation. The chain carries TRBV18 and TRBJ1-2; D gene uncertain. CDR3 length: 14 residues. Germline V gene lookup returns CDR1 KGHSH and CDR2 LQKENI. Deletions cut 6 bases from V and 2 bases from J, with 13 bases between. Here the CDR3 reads CASSLEAINYGYTF. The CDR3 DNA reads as TGTGCCAGCTCGCTGGAGGCAATAAACTATGGCTACACCTTC.

The CDR3 loop is CASSLFGQRNTEAFF. The DNA of the CDR3 is TGTGCCAGCAGTTTATTCGGACAGCGAAACACTGAAGCTTTCTTT. The chain uses TRBV27 and TRBJ1-1, with D possibly TRBD1 on 6 matching bases. CDR3 length: 15 amino acids. V lost 1 base to trimming and J lost 2 bases, with 11 bases between them. From germline, CDR1 is MNHEY and CDR2 SMNVEV (reference sequence).

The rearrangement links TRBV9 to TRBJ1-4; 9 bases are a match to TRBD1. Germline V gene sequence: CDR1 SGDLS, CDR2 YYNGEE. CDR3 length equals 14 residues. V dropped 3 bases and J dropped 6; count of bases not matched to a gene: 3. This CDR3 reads CASSATGGYEKLFF. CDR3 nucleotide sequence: TGTGCCAGCAGCGCGACAGGGGGGTATGAAAAACTGTTTTTT.

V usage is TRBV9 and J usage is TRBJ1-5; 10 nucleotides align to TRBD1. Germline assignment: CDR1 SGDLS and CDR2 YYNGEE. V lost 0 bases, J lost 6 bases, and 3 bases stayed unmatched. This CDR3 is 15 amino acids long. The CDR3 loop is CASSVGTGGAQPQHF. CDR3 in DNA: TGTGCCAGCAGCGTAGGGACAGGGGGGGCTCAGCCCCAGCATTTT. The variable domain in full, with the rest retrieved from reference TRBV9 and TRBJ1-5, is DSGVTQTPKHLITATGQRVTLRCSPRSGDLSVYWYQQSLDQGLQFLIQYYNGEERAKGNILERFSAQQFPDLHSELNLSSLELGDSALYFCASSVGTGGAQPQHFGDGTRLSIL.

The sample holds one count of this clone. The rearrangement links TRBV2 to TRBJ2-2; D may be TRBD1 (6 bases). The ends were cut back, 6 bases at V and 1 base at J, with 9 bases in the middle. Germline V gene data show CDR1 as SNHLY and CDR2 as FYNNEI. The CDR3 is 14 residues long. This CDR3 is CASRADRNTGELFF. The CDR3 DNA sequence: TGTGCCAGCAGAGCGGACAGGAACACCGGGGAGCTGTTTTTT.

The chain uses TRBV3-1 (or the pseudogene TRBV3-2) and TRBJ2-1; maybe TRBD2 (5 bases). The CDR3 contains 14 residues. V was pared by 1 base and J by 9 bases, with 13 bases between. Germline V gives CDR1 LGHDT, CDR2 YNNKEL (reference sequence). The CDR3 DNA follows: TGTGCCAGCAGCCAAGGGACTGGTCACTCTGAGCAGTTCTTC. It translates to CASSQGTGHSEQFF.

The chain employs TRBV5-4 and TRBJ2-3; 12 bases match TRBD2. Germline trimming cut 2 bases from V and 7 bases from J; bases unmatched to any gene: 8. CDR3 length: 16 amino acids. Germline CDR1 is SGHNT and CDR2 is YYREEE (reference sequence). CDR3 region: CASSFGLAGKRYTQYF. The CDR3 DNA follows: TGTGCCAGCAGCTTCGGACTAGCGGGGAAAAGATATACGCAGTATTTT.

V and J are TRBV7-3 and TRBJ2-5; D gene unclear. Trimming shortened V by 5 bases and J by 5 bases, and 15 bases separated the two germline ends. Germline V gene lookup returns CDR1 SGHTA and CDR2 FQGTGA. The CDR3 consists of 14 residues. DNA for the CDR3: TGTGCCAGCAGCCTTCATGGGCCCGCGGAGACCCAGTACTTC. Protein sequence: CASSLHGPAETQYF.

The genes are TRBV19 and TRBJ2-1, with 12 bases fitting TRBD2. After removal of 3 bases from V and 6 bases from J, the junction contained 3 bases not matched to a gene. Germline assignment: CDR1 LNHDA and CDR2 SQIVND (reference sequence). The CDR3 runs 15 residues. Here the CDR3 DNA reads TGTGCCAGTAGTATCCTAGCGGGGGGGCTCAATGAGCAGTTCTTC. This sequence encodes CASSILAGGLNEQFF.

Written as DNA, the CDR3 is TGTGCCAGCAGCCAAGAGGAGGCAGGAGGCCTTTCACCCCTCCACTTT. Its translation is CASSQEEAGGLSPLHF. The V gene is TRBV6-2 or TRBV6-3, the J gene TRBJ1-6; D is unclear. This CDR3 contains 16 residues. The germline gives CDR1 MNHEY, CDR2 SVGEGT. V lost 6 bases and J 9 bases, leaving 21 bases between the germline ends.

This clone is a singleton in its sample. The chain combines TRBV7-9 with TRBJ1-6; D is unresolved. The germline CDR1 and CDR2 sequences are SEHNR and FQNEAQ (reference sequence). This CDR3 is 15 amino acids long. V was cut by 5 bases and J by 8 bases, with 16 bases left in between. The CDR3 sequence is CASSEDGNAYSPLHF. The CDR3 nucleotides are TGTGCCAGCAGCGAGGACGGCAACGCTTATTCACCCCTCCACTTT.

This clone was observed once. The CDR3 nucleotides are TGTGCCAGCAGCTGGCGACAGGGGACCCAGCATTTT. The encoded protein is CASSWRQGTQHF. The V call is TRBV7-2, the J call TRBJ1-5; 8 positions agree with TRBD1. V lost 4 bases and J lost 11; bases outside the gene matches: 4. The CDR3 is 12 residues long. Germline lookup yields CDR1 SGHTA and CDR2 FQGNSA.

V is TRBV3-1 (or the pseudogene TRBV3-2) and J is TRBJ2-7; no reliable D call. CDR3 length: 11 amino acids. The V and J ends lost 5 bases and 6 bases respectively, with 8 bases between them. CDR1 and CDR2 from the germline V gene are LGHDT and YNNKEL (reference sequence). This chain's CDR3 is CASSYSSEQYF. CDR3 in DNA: TGTGCCAGCAGCTACTCGTCCGAGCAGTACTTC.

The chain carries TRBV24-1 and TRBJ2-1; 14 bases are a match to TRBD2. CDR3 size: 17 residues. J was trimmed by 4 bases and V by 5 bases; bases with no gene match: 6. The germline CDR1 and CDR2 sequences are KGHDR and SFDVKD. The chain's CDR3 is CATSVGLAGARYNEQFF. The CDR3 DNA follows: TGTGCCACCAGTGTGGGACTAGCGGGAGCACGGTACAATGAGCAGTTCTTC.

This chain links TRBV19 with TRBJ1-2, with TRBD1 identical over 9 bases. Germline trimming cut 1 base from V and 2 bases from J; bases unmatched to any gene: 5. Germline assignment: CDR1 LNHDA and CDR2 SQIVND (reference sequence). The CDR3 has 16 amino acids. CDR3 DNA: TGTGCCAGTAGTATAGCTGGACAGGGGCAGAACTATGGCTACACCTTC. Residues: CASSIAGQGQNYGYTF.

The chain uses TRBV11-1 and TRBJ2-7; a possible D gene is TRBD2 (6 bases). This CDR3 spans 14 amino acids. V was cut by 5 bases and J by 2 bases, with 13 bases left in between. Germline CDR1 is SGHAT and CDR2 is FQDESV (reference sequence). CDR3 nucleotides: TGTGCCAGCAGCCAGGTCGGGGAGGCCTACGAGCAGTACTTC. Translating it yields CASSQVGEAYEQYF.

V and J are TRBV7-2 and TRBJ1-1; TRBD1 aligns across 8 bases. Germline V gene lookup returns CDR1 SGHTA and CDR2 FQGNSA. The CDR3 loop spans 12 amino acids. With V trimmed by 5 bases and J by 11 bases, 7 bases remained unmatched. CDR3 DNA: TGTGCCAGCAGCCCAGGGGGCTTCGGGGCTTTCTTT. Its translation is CASSPGGFGAFF.

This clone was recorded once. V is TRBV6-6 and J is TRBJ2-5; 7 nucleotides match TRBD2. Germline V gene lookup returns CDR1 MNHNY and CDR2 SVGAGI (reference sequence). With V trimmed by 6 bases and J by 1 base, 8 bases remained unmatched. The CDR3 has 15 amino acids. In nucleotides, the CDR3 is TGTGCCAGCAGGGGGGGGACTGGGGCCCAAGAGACCCAGTACTTC. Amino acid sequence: CASRGGTGAQETQYF.

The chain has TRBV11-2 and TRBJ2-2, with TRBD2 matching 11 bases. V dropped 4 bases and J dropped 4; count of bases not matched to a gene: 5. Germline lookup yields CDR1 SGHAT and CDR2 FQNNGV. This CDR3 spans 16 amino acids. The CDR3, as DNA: TGTGCCAGCAGCTCTCTAGCGGGAGGAGGCACCGGGGAGCTGTTTTTT. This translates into CASSSLAGGGTGELFF.

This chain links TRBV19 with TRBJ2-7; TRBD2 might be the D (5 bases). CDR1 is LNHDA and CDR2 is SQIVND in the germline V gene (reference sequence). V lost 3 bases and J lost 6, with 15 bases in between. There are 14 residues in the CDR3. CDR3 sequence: CASSIPGYGREQYF. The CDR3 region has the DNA TGTGCCAGTAGTATTCCGGGATACGGTCGCGAGCAGTACTTC.

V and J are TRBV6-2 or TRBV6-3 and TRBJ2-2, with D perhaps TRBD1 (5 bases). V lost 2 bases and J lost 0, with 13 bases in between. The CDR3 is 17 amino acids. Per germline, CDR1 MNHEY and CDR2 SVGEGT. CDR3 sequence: CASSYTQDQSNTGELFF. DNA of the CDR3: TGTGCCAGCAGTTACACACAGGACCAGTCGAACACCGGGGAGCTGTTTTTT.

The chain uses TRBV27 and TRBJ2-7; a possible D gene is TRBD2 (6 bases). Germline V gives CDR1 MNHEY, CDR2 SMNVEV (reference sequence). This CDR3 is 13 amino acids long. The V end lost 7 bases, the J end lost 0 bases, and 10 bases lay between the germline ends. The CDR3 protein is CASTRGLSYEQYF. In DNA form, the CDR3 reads TGTGCCAGCACACGGGGACTCTCCTACGAGCAGTACTTC.

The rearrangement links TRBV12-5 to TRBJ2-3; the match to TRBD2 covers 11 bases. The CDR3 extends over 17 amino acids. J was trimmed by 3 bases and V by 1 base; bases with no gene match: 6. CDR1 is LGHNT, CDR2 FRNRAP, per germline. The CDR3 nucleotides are TGTGCTAGTGGTTTGGCTACCACTAGCGGGAGTACAGATACGCAGTATTTT. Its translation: CASGLATTSGSTDTQYF.

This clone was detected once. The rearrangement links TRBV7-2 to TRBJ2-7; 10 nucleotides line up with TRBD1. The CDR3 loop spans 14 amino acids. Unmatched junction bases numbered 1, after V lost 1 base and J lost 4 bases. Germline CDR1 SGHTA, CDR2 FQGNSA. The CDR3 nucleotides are TGTGCCAGCAGCTTAGGACAGGGGGCGTACGAGCAGTACTTC. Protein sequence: CASSLGQGAYEQYF.

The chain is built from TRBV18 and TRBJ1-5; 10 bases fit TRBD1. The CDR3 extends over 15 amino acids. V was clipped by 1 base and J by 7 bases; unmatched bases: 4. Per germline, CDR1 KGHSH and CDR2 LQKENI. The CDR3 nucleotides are TGTGCCAGCTCACCACTTGGGACAGGGGACCAGCCCCAGCATTTT. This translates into CASSPLGTGDQPQHF. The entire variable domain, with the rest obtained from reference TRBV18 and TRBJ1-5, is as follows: NAGVMQNPRHLVRRRGQEARLRCSPMKGHSHVYWYRQLPEEGLKFMVYLQKENIIDESGMPKERFSAEFPKEGPSILRIQQVVRGDSAAYFCASSPLGTGDQPQHFGDGTRLSIL.

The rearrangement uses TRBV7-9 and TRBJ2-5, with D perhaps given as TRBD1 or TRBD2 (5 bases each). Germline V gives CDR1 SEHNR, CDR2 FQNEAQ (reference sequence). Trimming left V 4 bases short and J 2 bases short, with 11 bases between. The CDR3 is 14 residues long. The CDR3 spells CASSWDQKQETQYF. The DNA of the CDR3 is TGTGCCAGCAGCTGGGACCAGAAGCAAGAGACCCAGTACTTC.

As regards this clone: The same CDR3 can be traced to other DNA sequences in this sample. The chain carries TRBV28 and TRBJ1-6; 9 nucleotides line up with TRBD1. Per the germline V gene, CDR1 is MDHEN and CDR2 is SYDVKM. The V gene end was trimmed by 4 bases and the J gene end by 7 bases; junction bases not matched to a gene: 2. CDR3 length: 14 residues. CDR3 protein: CASSSGTGNSPLHF. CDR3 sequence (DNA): TGTGCCAGCAGTTCCGGGACAGGGAATTCACCCCTCCACTTT.

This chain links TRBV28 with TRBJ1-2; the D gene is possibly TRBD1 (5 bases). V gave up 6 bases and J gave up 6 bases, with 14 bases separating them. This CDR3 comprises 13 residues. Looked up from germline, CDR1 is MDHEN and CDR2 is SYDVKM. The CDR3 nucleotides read TGTGCCAGCAGGGCAGGGATCGGAAATGGCTACACCTTC. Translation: CASRAGIGNGYTF.